Here is one TCR beta chain with its context. What this receptor recognizes is not known. One base away there is no much larger clone; base qualities are not given. For CDR1 and CDR2, the germline V gene (reference sequence) lists LNHDA and SQIVND. Between the V and J ends, shortened by 3 bases and 4 bases respectively, the junction contains 12 bases. Including cysteine and phenylalanine, the CDR3 has 15 amino acids. Left in the record is the CDR3 DNA by itself, 45 bases read in frame from the first base. Sequencing took place on an Illumina HiSeq 2000. Multiplex PCR amplification was used to build the TCR beta chain libraries. The amplified TCR beta chain products were analyzed by high-throughput sequencing. TCRdb reworked the public reads: Q25 trimming with fastp, MiXCR clone assembly, productive beta chains retained. Rows are combined by CDR3 protein, so each entry shows the most common genes and DNA. The sample table records 20,000 to 25,000 distinct CDR3 sequences; 50% of these occur just once. The top ten hold roughly 8% of the sample.

The source of the sample is a study of breast tumors, draining lymph nodes, adjacent tissues (TCRdb year 2016). General notes on the study: The study compared TCR beta repertoires across tumor, adjacent nontumor tissue and axillary lymph nodes from breast cancer patients. In human breast cancer, the study set out to evaluate how tumor, surrounding tissue and draining lymph node repertoires relate to one another and whether T cells may move between these sites. Findings and caveats that apply to the study as a whole: The similarity between tumor and nontumor tissue repertoires was significantly greater in luminal-like breast cancer than in basal-like breast cancer. Tumor T-cell repertoires showed less diversity than lymph node repertoires and more diversity than nontumor tissue repertoires, and tumor T-cell repertoires showed preferential V and J gene usage. Rather than being directly demonstrated, the conclusion that tumor T cells originate in lymph nodes was presented as consistent with a hypothesis. The data were considered consistent with the idea that most tumor T cells come from the lymph node and then expand in tumor tissue.

This clonotype was obtained from a female donor with breast cancer. Some clones in this sample may be carry-over from other donors' samples. Source material: breast tumor tissue. The chain is assembled from TRBV19 and TRBJ2-2; a tentative D match to TRBD2 spans 5 bases. The DNA sequence reads TGTGCCAGTAGTATGGCGGGTTACAGCACCGGGGAGCTGTTTTTT. It translates as CASSMAGYSTGELFF.